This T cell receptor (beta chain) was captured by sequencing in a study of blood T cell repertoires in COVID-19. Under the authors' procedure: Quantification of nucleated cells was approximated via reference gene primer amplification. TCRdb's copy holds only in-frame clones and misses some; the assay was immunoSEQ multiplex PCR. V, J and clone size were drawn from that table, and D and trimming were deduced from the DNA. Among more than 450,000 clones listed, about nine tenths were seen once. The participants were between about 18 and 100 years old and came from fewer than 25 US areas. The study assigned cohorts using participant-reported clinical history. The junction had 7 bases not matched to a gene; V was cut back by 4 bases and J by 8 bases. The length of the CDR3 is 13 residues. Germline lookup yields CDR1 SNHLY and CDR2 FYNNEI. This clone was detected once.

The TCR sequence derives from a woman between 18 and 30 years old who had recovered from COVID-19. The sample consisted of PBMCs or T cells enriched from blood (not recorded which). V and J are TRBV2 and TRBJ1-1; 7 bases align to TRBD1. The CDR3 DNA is TGTGCCAGCAGTGTCAATGGGGACAGAGAAGCTTTCTTT. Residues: CASSVNGDREAFF.